These T cell receptor beta chains were read from a single sample in a study of blood T cell repertoires in COVID-19. Sequencing was performed with immunoSEQ multiplex PCR; in TCRdb, only in-frame clones are kept and a portion is missing. The table records around 90,000 clones, almost 95% of them present only once. What was sequenced was peripheral blood. The receptors originated from an older woman with active COVID-19. Both conserved end residues are part of each CDR3. The D gene is left open where the match is weak. Size is omitted from some rows. Given values are once, few, many or a class for expanded clones.

V gene	clone size	CDR3 length	J gene	D gene	CDR3 DNA	CDR3 protein
TRBV2	.	14	TRBJ1-3	TRBD1	TGTGCCAGCAGTAGACAGGGGCCTGGAAACACCATATATTTT	CASSRQGPGNTIYF
TRBV20-1	.	16	TRBJ2-3	TRBD2	TGCAGTGCTAGTCTCGGGAGGCTTACCGGGACAGATACGCAGTATTTT	CSASLGRLTGTDTQYF
TRBV7-6	.	22	TRBJ2-2	TRBD2	TGTGCCAGCAGCTCTTCACCGGGACAGCTGGGACTAGCGGGGAAGAACACCGGGGAGCTGTTTTTT	CASSSSPGQLGLAGKNTGELFF
TRBV10-1	.	13	TRBJ1-2	.	TGCGCCAGCAGCCTACAGGGATCCTATGGCTACACCTTC	CASSLQGSYGYTF
TRBV11-2	.	14	TRBJ2-1	TRBD1	TGTGCCAGCAGCTTAGAGCCGACAGGGACCGGGCAGTTCTTC	CASSLEPTGTGQFF
TRBV14	.	16	TRBJ2-5	.	TGTGCCAGCAGCCAAGTTTCTACCGCGATTCAAGAGACCCAGTACTTC	CASSQVSTAIQETQYF
TRBV4-1	.	14	TRBJ1-2	.	TGCGCCAGCAGCCAGGGGCTGACGGAATATGGCTACACCTTC	CASSQGLTEYGYTF
TRBV29-1	.	14	TRBJ2-5	.	TGCAGCGTTGAAGATAAACAGGCTCAAGAGACCCAGTACTTC	CSVEDKQAQETQYF
TRBV6-1	.	15	TRBJ2-3	.	TGTGCCAGCAGTTCGGCAGCGGTGCCCACAGATACGCAGTATTTT	CASSSAAVPTDTQYF
TRBV29-1	once	11	TRBJ1-2	.	TGCAGCGTTGAAGAGGGAGGCGGCTACACCTTC	CSVEEGGGYTF
TRBV28	.	15	TRBJ1-2	.	TGTGCCAGCAGTAACAGGGCCTCGGCAACCTATGGCTACACCTTC	CASSNRASATYGYTF
TRBV4-3	.	16	TRBJ2-5	.	TGCGCCAGCAGCCAAGAAACGTCGAGCAGGGCTGAGACCCAGTACTTC	CASSQETSSRAETQYF
TRBV28	.	13	TRBJ2-5	.	TGTGCCAGCAGTCGAGACAGTCAAGAGACCCAGTACTTC	CASSRDSQETQYF
TRBV6-5	.	14	TRBJ2-7	.	TGTGCCAGTAGGACCGACAGAGGCACCTACGAGCAGTACTTC	CASRTDRGTYEQYF
TRBV12-3/TRBV12-4	.	13	TRBJ1-5	TRBD1	TGTGCCAGCAGCACAGGGGGTTTGGATCCCCAGCATTTT	CASSTGGLDPQHF
TRBV4-3	.	16	TRBJ1-2	TRBD1	TGCGCCAGCAGCCAAGGTTTGGGACAGGGTGTCTATGGCTACACCTTC	CASSQGLGQGVYGYTF
TRBV9	.	18	TRBJ1-1	TRBD1	TGTGCCAGCAGCCCACGACTGGGACAGGGGGAGAGGGTCACTGAAGCTTTCTTT	CASSPRLGQGERVTEAFF
TRBV5-1	.	15	TRBJ2-1	TRBD2	TGCGCCAGCAGCACGAGCGGGAGAGTAGAAAATGAGCAGTTCTTC	CASSTSGRVENEQFF
TRBV11-1	.	15	TRBJ2-7	TRBD1	TGTGCCAGCAGCCTCCGGGACAGGGGTTTCCACGAGCAGTACTTC	CASSLRDRGFHEQYF
TRBV5-1	.	15	TRBJ2-7	.	TGCGCCAGCAGCCCGGGGGGGACAGGGAAGGGCGAGCAGTACTTC	CASSPGGTGKGEQYF
TRBV7-7	once	15	TRBJ2-5	.	TGTGCCAGCAGCTTAGTAGGAGGACCCCAAGAGACCCAGTACTTC	CASSLVGGPQETQYF